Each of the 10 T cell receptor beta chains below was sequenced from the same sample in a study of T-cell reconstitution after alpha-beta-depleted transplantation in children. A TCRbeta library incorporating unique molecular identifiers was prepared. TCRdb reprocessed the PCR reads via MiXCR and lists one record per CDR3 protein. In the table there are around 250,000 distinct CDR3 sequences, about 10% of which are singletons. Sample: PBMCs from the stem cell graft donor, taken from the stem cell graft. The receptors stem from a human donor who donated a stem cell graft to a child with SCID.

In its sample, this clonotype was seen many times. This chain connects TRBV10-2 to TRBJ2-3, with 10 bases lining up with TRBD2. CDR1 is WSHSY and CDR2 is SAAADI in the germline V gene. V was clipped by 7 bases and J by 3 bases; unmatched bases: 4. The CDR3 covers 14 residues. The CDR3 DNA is TGCGCCAGCATGGAGCGGGGGGGGACAGATACGCAGTATTTT. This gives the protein CASMERGGTDTQYF.

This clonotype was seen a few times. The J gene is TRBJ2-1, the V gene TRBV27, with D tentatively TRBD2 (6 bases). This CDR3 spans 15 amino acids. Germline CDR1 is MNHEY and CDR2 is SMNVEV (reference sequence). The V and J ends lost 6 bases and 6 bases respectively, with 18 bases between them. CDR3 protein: CASRTAGGSGNEQFF. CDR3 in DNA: TGTGCCAGCAGAACAGCGGGCGGATCGGGCAATGAGCAGTTCTTC.

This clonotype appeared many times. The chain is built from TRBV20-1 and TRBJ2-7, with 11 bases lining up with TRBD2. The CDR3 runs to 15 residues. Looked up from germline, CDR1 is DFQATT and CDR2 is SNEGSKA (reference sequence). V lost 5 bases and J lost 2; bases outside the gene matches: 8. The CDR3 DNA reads TGCAGTGCTCGATGGACTAGCGGGTATACCTACGAGCAGTACTTC. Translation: CSARWTSGYTYEQYF.

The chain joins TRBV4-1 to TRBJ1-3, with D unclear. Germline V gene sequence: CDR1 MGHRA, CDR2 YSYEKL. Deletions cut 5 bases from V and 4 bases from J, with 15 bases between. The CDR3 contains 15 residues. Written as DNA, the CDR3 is TGCGCCAGCAGCACGACACTTTCCCCCGGAAACACCATATATTTT. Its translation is CASSTTLSPGNTIYF.

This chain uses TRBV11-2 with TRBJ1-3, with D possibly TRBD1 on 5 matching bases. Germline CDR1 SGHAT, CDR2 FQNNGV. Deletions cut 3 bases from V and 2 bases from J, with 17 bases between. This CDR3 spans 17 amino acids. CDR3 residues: CASSLLRGAVTGNTIYF. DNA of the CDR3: TGTGCCAGCAGCTTGCTACGGGGCGCGGTAACTGGAAACACCATATATTTT. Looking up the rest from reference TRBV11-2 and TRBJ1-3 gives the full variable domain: EAGVAQSPRYKIIEKRQSVAFWCNPISGHATLYWYQQILGQGPKLLIQFQNNGVVDDSQLPKDRFSAERLKGVDSTLKIQPAKLEDSAVYLCASSLLRGAVTGNTIYFGEGSWLTVV.

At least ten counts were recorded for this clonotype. The CDR3 region is CASSLDLGNQETQYF. The CDR3 DNA reads as TGTGCCAGCAGCTTGGATCTAGGGAATCAAGAGACCCAGTACTTC. The rearrangement links TRBV5-4 to TRBJ2-5; no clear D gene. CDR1 and CDR2 from the germline V gene are SGHNT and YYREEE (reference sequence). V was trimmed by 0 bases and J by 2 bases, leaving 11 bases between them. The CDR3 has 15 amino acids.

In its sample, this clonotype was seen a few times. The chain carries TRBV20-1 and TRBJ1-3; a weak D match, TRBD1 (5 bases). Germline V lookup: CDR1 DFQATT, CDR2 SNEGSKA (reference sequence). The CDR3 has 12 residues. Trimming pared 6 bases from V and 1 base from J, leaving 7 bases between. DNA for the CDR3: TGCAGTGCCAGGGAATCTGGAAACACCATATATTTT. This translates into CSARESGNTIYF.

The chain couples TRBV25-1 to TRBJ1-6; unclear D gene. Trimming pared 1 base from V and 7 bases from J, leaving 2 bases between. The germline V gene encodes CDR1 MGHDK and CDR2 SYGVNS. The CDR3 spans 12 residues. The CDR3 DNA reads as TGTGCCAGCAGTGAATTGAATTCACCCCTCCACTTT. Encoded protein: CASSELNSPLHF.

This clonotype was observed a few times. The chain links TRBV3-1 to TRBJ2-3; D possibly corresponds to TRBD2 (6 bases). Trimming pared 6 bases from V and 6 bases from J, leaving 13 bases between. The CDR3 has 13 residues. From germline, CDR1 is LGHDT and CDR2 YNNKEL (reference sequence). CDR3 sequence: CASRTSEIDTQYF. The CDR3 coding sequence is TGTGCCAGCAGGACTAGTGAGATTGATACGCAGTATTTT.

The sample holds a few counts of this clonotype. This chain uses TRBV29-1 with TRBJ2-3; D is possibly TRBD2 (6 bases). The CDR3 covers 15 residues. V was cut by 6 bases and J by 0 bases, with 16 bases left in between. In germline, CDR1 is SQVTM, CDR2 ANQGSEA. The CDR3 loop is CSVPSRGSSTDTQYF. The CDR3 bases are TGCAGCGTCCCAAGCCGGGGGAGTAGCACAGATACGCAGTATTTT.